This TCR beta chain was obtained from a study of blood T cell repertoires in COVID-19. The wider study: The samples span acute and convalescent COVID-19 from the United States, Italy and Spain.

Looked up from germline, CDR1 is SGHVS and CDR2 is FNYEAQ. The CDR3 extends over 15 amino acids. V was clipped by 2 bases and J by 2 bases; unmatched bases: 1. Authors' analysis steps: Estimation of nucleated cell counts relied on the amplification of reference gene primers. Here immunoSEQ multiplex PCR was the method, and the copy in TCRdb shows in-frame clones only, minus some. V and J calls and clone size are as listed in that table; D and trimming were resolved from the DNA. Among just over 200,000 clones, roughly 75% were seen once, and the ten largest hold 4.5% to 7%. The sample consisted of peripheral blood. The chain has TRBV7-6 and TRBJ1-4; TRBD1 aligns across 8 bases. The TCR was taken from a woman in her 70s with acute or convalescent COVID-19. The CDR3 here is CASSLQGATNEKLFF. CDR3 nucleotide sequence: TGTGCCAGCAGCTTACAGGGGGCGACTAATGAAAAACTGTTTTTT.